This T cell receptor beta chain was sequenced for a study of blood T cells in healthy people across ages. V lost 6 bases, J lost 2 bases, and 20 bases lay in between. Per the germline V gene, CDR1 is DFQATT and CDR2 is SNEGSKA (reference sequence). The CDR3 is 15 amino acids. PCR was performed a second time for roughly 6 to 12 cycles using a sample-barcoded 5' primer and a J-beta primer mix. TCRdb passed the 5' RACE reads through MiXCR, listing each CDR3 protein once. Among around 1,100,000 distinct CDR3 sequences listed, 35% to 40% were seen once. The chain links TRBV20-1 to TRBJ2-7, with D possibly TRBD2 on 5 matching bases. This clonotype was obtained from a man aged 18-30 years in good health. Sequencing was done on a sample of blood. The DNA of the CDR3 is TGCAGTGCAAACCGACTGCGGGCGCTAGCCTACGAGCAGTACTTC. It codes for CSANRLRALAYEQYF.